This T cell receptor (beta chain) derives from a study of identical twins. General observations from the study: In zero-insertion analyses, partial confounding could arise from invariant MAIT and iNKT cells.

V lost 6 bases to trimming and J lost 2 bases, with 17 bases between them. This CDR3 spans 16 amino acids. Germline CDR1 reads WSHSY; CDR2 reads SAAADI. MiXCR, run by TCRdb on the 5' RACE reads, gives a single entry per CDR3 protein. Among hundreds of thousands of distinct CDR3 sequences, approximately 13% were seen once, and the ten largest hold approximately 7.6%. Only healthy Caucasians were enrolled as donors. A note on this clonotype: What it binds is not known.

This sample also belongs to another study, concerning yellow fever vaccine responses in identical twins. According to that study: As reported, the vaccine T cell response of twins seemed partly convergent and partly personalized.

The source material was CD8+ T cells sorted from blood. The TCR sequence derives from a young woman in good health. This chain joins TRBV10-2 and TRBJ2-1; D is tentatively TRBD1 or TRBD2 (5 bases each). For the CDR3, the DNA is TGCGCCAGCAGCGGGGCAGCCACTCAAGCCTACAATGAGCAGTTCTTC. This codes for CASSGAATQAYNEQFF.